A selection of T cell receptor beta chains follows, all from one sample in a study of cytomegalovirus exposure and HLA in healthy donors. Assay: immunoSEQ multiplex PCR; the TCRdb copy retains only in-frame clones and omits some. The data contain around 94,000 clones, 63% of them seen just once; the ten biggest clones take up 4% to 5.5%. Sequencing was done on a sample of PBMCs. Receptors were obtained from a human donor in good health. Both conserved end residues are part of each CDR3. D genes are given only for firm matches. Clone sizes are given selectively: once, few, many, or a class where the clone is expanded.

v_gene	d_gene	abundance	j_gene	CDR3nt	CDR3aa
TRBV4-1	TRBD2	.	TRBJ2-2	TGCGCCAGCAGCCAAGGGTCTAGCGGGAGGTTGAACACCGGGGAGCTGTTTTTT	CASSQGSSGRLNTGELFF
TRBV6-5	.	.	TRBJ2-7	TGTGCCAGCAGTTACTCATCCAGGGGTTCCTACGAGCAGTACTTC	CASSYSSRGSYEQYF
TRBV18	.	.	TRBJ2-1	TGTGCCAGCTCACCTTGGGGAGATGAGCAGTTCTTC	CASSPWGDEQFF
TRBV18	.	.	TRBJ2-7	TGTGCCAGCTCACCACCGTTGGCCCCATACGAGCAGTACTTC	CASSPPLAPYEQYF
TRBV15	.	.	TRBJ2-3	TGTGCCACCAGCAACCGGGACACAGGCACAGATACGCAGTATTTT	CATSNRDTGTDTQYF
TRBV2	.	.	TRBJ1-6	TGTGCCAGCAGTGAGGGTCCGTCGTCAGGGGCTAAACCCCTCCACTTT	CASSEGPSSGAKPLHF
TRBV5-1	.	.	TRBJ2-7	TGCGCCAGCGGTCCACCGGGACAAGCGAACGAGCAGTACTTC	CASGPPGQANEQYF
TRBV2	TRBD2	.	TRBJ2-3	TGTGCCAGCAGTGAAAACCCCCCTAGCGGGAGTGGTACAGATACGCAGTATTTT	CASSENPPSGSGTDTQYF
TRBV27	.	.	TRBJ1-6	TGTGCCAGCAGTTTCCGACGGGAAAATTCACCCCTCCACTTT	CASSFRRENSPLHF
TRBV5-1	TRBD1	.	TRBJ2-7	TGCGCCAGCAGCTTGCAGGGACAGGGCCCGATTCCCTACGAGCAGTACTTC	CASSLQGQGPIPYEQYF
TRBV2	TRBD2	few	TRBJ2-1	TGTGCCAGCAGTGATATCTCTAGCGGGAGTAATGAGCAGTTCTTC	CASSDISSGSNEQFF
TRBV10-3	.	.	TRBJ1-1	TGTGCCATCAGTGACATGACTCTCCAAGGTGAAGCTTTCTTT	CAISDMTLQGEAFF
TRBV4-2	TRBD2	once	TRBJ2-3	TGTGCCAGCAGCCAAGAGGCGGGAGGGTTTCCAGATACGCAGTATTTT	CASSQEAGGFPDTQYF
TRBV7-2	TRBD2	few	TRBJ2-1	TGTGCCAGCAGCTTAGCTCTAGCGGGAGCAGGTGAGCAGTTCTTC	CASSLALAGAGEQFF
TRBV5-1	TRBD2	.	TRBJ2-1	TGCGCCAGCAGACCAGGGACTAGCGGGAGTCCCCCACACAATGATGAGCAGTTCTTC	CASRPGTSGSPPHNDEQFF